The 25 T cell receptor beta chains below all came from one sample that was sequenced in a study of blood T cell repertoires in COVID-19. This table comes from immunoSEQ multiplex PCR, and its TCRdb copy is limited to in-frame clones, with some not included. The sample contains 150,000 to 160,000 clones, approximately 90% of which appear only once. The sequencing input was peripheral blood. The source is a middle-aged woman with acute or convalescent COVID-19.

In DNA, the CDR3 is TGTGCCAGCAGGCTACGGGGCACTGAAGCTTTCTTT. Encoded protein: CASRLRGTEAFF. This chain joins TRBV21-1 and TRBJ1-1. TRBV21-1 is deemed a pseudogene. The CDR3 is 12 residues long.

This clone was counted once. J is TRBJ1-2 and V is TRBV28, with 9 bases fitting TRBD1. The trim removed 5 bases at V and 7 bases at J, leaving 11 bases unmatched. CDR3 length: 15 residues. The germline V gene has CDR1 MDHEN and CDR2 SYDVKM. The CDR3 reads CASSTGGAAIGGYTF. The DNA for the CDR3 is TGTGCCAGCAGTACAGGGGGCGCGGCTATAGGTGGCTACACCTTC.

The genes are TRBV3-1 (or the pseudogene TRBV3-2) and TRBJ1-6; D unresolved. This CDR3 is 16 amino acids long. V shed 2 bases and J shed 0 bases, with 8 bases lying between them. CDR1 is LGHDT, CDR2 YNNKEL, per germline (reference sequence). The CDR3 loop reads CASSQTRFSYNSPLHF. CDR3 sequence (DNA): TGTGCCAGCAGCCAAACTCGGTTCTCCTATAATTCACCCCTCCACTTT.

The chain links TRBV19 to TRBJ1-2; D remains unclear. This CDR3 is built from 13 residues. The V and J ends lost 5 bases and 8 bases respectively, with 15 bases between them. Germline CDR1 reads LNHDA; CDR2 reads SQIVND (reference sequence). For the CDR3, the DNA is TGTGCCAGTAGTGAGGCGGGGTTTGGAGGCTACACCTTC. The encoded protein is CASSEAGFGGYTF.

The chain joins TRBV2 to TRBJ2-2; D possibly corresponds to TRBD2 (5 bases). V lost 7 bases and J 5 bases, leaving 14 bases between the germline ends. This CDR3 region has 14 residues. From germline, CDR1 is SNHLY and CDR2 FYNNEI. The CDR3 region has the DNA TGTGCCAGCAAGCTTTCGCCGGGAACCGGGGAGCTGTTTTTT. Translating gives CASKLSPGTGELFF. The full variable domain, its missing parts supplied by reference TRBV2 and TRBJ2-2, is EPEVTQTPSHQVTQMGQEVILRCVPISNHLYFYWYRQILGQKVEFLVSFYNNEISEKSEIFDDQFSVERPDGSNFTLKIRSTKLEDSAMYFCASKLSPGTGELFFGEGSRLTVL.

Of note for this clone: This sample also contains other DNA sequences that code for the same CDR3. The chain recombines TRBV19 with TRBJ2-1; a possible D gene is TRBD2 (5 bases). The CDR3 spans 13 residues. V lost 3 bases to trimming and J lost 5 bases, with 8 bases between them. The germline gives CDR1 LNHDA, CDR2 SQIVND (reference sequence). The CDR3 bases are TGTGCCAGTAGTATTTCCGGGGACAATGAGCAGTTCTTC. It specifies CASSISGDNEQFF.

The chain is built from TRBV6-4 and TRBJ2-7, with 12 bases matching TRBD2. The CDR3 is 15 residues long. Germline values: CDR1 MRHNA, CDR2 SNTAGT. The V and J ends lost 3 bases and 6 bases, in that order; junction bases with no gene match: 6. CDR3 amino acids: CASSDRLAGVGEQYF. The CDR3 DNA sequence: TGTGCCAGCAGTGATAGACTAGCGGGAGTGGGCGAGCAGTACTTC.

The gene calls are TRBV5-1 and TRBJ2-7; 11 bases fit TRBD2. V was clipped by 1 base and J by 4 bases; unmatched bases: 7. This CDR3 is built from 16 residues. CDR1 is SGHRS, CDR2 YFSETQ, per germline. CDR3 region: CASSLLTSGEPYEQYF. CDR3 coding DNA: TGCGCCAGCAGCTTGCTGACTAGCGGGGAGCCTTACGAGCAGTACTTC. Full variable domain (missing parts from reference TRBV5-1 and TRBJ2-7): KAGVTQTPRYLIKTRGQQVTLSCSPISGHRSVSWYQQTPGQGLQFLFEYFSETQRNKGNFPGRFSGRQFSNSRSEMNVSTLELGDSALYLCASSLLTSGEPYEQYFGPGTRLTVT.

V is TRBV27 and J is TRBJ2-5; D perhaps matches TRBD2 (6 bases). The CDR3 contains 16 residues. The V gene lost 4 bases and the J gene lost 5 bases, with 20 bases spanning the gap. From germline, CDR1 is MNHEY and CDR2 SMNVEV (reference sequence). This CDR3 is CASSSDRGKVVETQYF. CDR3 nucleotide sequence: TGTGCCAGCAGTTCCGATCGCGGGAAAGTGGTCGAGACCCAGTACTTC.

The chain is built from TRBV19 and TRBJ1-1; D not certain. Germline CDR1 and CDR2: LNHDA and SQIVND (reference sequence). This CDR3 is built from 12 residues. Trimming pared 10 bases from V and 2 bases from J, leaving 11 bases between. CDR3 sequence reads: CATLNNNTEAFF. CDR3 in DNA: TGTGCCACCCTGAACAACAACACTGAAGCTTTCTTT. The variable domain in full, with the rest retrieved from reference TRBV19 and TRBJ1-1, is DGGITQSPKYLFRKEGQNVTLSCEQNLNHDAMYWYRQDPGQGLRLIYYSQIVNDFQKGDIAEGYSVSREKKESFPLTVTSAQKNPTAFYLCATLNNNTEAFFGQGTRLTVV.

The rearrangement uses TRBV7-9 and TRBJ2-1; TRBD2 aligns across 11 bases. V dropped 3 bases and J dropped 1; count of bases not matched to a gene: 5. The CDR3 has 17 residues. Germline V gives CDR1 SEHNR, CDR2 FQNEAQ (reference sequence). The CDR3 loop reads CASSFLAGGRSYNEQFF. CDR3 bases: TGTGCCAGCAGCTTTCTAGCGGGAGGAAGGTCCTACAATGAGCAGTTCTTC.

V usage is TRBV30 and J usage is TRBJ1-2; D may be TRBD1 (5 bases). Germline V gene sequence: CDR1 GTSNPN, CDR2 SVGIG (reference sequence). V was cut by 4 bases and J by 8 bases, with 14 bases left in between. The CDR3 totals 12 residues. CDR3 amino acids: CAWNVARGGYTF. The CDR3 coding sequence is TGTGCCTGGAATGTGGCAAGGGGAGGCTACACCTTC.

The V call is TRBV24-1, the J call TRBJ1-3; D not resolved. There are 20 residues in the CDR3. Germline CDR1 and CDR2: KGHDR and SFDVKD. Trimming cost V 0 bases and J 1 base, with 21 bases left between them. CDR3 nucleotides: TGTGCCACCAGTGATTTGGTCCAGATTGGAGGGAGGTTATCTGGAAACACCATATATTTT. It yields the protein CATSDLVQIGGRLSGNTIYF.

This chain links TRBV18 with TRBJ2-7; TRBD1 aligns across 8 bases. The CDR3 spans 16 residues. With 4 bases clipped from V and 0 bases from J, the junction kept 8 bases outside the gene matches. The germline CDR1 and CDR2 sequences are KGHSH and LQKENI. In DNA form, the CDR3 reads TGTGCCAGCTCACGAGGACAGGGCGTCGACTCCTACGAGCAGTACTTC. Translating it yields CASSRGQGVDSYEQYF.

This clone was observed a handful of times. This sequence joins TRBV7-9 and TRBJ1-6; D unresolved. CDR3 length: 18 amino acids. V lost 4 bases to trimming and J lost 0 bases, with 16 bases between them. CDR1 and CDR2 from the germline V gene are SEHNR and FQNEAQ (reference sequence). CDR3 region: CASSSATSVSSYNSPLHF. For the CDR3, the DNA is TGTGCCAGCAGCTCAGCAACGTCTGTCAGCTCCTATAATTCACCCCTCCACTTT. Full variable domain (remainder filled in from reference TRBV7-9 and TRBJ1-6): DTGVSQNPRHKITKRGQNVTFRCDPISEHNRLYWYRQTLGQGPEFLTYFQNEAQLEKSRLLSDRFSAERPKGSFSTLEIQRTEQGDSAMYLCASSSATSVSSYNSPLHFGNGTRLTVT.

The chain is built from TRBV12-3 or TRBV12-4 and TRBJ1-2; D call uncertain. CDR3 length equals 13 residues. V lost 6 bases and J lost 0, with 8 bases in between. This chain's CDR3 is CASSNRANYGYTF. Here the CDR3 DNA reads TGTGCCAGCAGCAATCGAGCTAACTATGGCTACACCTTC.

The chain combines TRBV14 with TRBJ1-4; TRBD1 agrees at 7 bases. The germline V gene has CDR1 SGHDN and CDR2 FVKESK. V shed 4 bases and J 5 bases; nucleotides not matched to a gene: 7. The length of the CDR3 is 15 residues. CDR3 amino acids: CASSRDRDLNEKLFF. In DNA form, the CDR3 reads TGTGCCAGCAGCCGCGACAGGGACCTCAATGAAAAACTGTTTTTT.

The V gene is TRBV11-3, the J gene TRBJ2-3; 11 bases are shared with TRBD1. With 2 bases clipped from V and 3 bases from J, the junction kept 4 bases outside the gene matches. The CDR3 spans 16 residues. Germline values: CDR1 SGHNT, CDR2 YENEEA. CDR3 amino acids: CASSLRTGGLTDTQYF. In nucleotides, the CDR3 is TGTGCCAGCAGCTTACGGACAGGGGGCTTGACAGATACGCAGTATTTT. Full variable domain (rest looked up from reference TRBV11-3 and TRBJ2-3): EAGVVQSPRYKIIEKKQPVAFWCNPISGHNTLYWYLQNLGQGPELLIRYENEEAVDDSQLPKDRFSAERLKGVDSTLKIQPAELGDSAVYLCASSLRTGGLTDTQYFGPGTRLTVL.

The chain joins TRBV6-5 to TRBJ2-3; 8 bases line up with TRBD1. Trimming cost V 6 bases and J 5 bases; bases outside gene matches: 10. CDR1 and CDR2 (germline): MNHEY, SVGAGI. The CDR3 spans 15 residues. The CDR3 DNA follows: TGTGCCAGCAGATCCGGACAGGGCATGATAGATACGCAGTATTTT. Protein sequence: CASRSGQGMIDTQYF.

The chain combines TRBV11-2 with TRBJ2-7; TRBD1 matches 7 bases. Germline CDR1 and CDR2: SGHAT and FQNNGV. The CDR3 totals 15 residues. Trimming removed 5 bases from V and 6 bases from J; junction bases left unmatched: 13. The CDR3: CASSREGQPSREQYF. The CDR3 coding sequence is TGTGCCAGCAGCAGAGAGGGACAGCCTTCTCGCGAGCAGTACTTC.

The V call is TRBV2, the J call TRBJ2-3; tentatively, D is TRBD2 (5 bases). There are 14 residues in the CDR3. V shed 8 bases and J shed 0 bases, with 12 bases lying between them. Germline values: CDR1 SNHLY, CDR2 FYNNEI. CDR3 in DNA: TGTGCCAGCGGCGGGCGAACTAGCACAGATACGCAGTATTTT. Translation gives CASGGRTSTDTQYF.

CDR3 sequence: CASSFNSHTGELFF. DNA for the CDR3: TGTGCCAGCAGTTTTAACAGCCACACCGGGGAGCTGTTTTTT. The chain uses TRBV27 and TRBJ2-2; D remains unclear. Trimming took 3 bases from V and 3 from J, leaving 8 bases between them. Germline assignment: CDR1 MNHEY and CDR2 SMNVEV (reference sequence). This CDR3 has 14 amino acids.

The chain employs TRBV5-1 and TRBJ1-2, with 8 bases matching TRBD1. Per the germline V gene, CDR1 is SGHRS and CDR2 is YFSETQ. This CDR3 has 14 amino acids. V trimming: 4 bases; J trimming: 6 bases; junction bases outside the gene matches: 8. CDR3 in DNA: TGCGCCAGCAGCGGAAGACAGGGGAGGGATGGCTACACCTTC. This translates into CASSGRQGRDGYTF.

This clone was counted once. V usage is TRBV6-2 or TRBV6-3 and J usage is TRBJ2-2, with D possibly TRBD2 on 5 matching bases. Germline CDR1 MNHEY, CDR2 SVGEGT. The CDR3 covers 15 residues. V was trimmed by 5 bases and J by 0 bases, leaving 10 bases between them. CDR3 in DNA: TGTGCCAGCAGTATTCGGGATACGAACACCGGGGAGCTGTTTTTT. Its translation is CASSIRDTNTGELFF.

The rearrangement joins TRBV5-4 to TRBJ2-1; 7 bases match TRBD1. Looked up from germline, CDR1 is SGHNT and CDR2 is YYREEE (reference sequence). This CDR3 contains 16 residues. With 4 bases clipped from V and 8 bases from J, the junction kept 15 bases outside the gene matches. CDR3 sequence reads: CASSAEQGMGWDEQFF. The CDR3 DNA sequence: TGTGCCAGCAGCGCTGAACAGGGGATGGGTTGGGATGAGCAGTTCTTC.